The present T cell receptor (beta chain) was sequenced within a study of blood T cell repertoires in COVID-19. Authors' data handling: Nucleated cell counts were estimated from reference gene primer amplification. The method was immunoSEQ multiplex PCR; TCRdb's version includes in-frame clones alone and lacks a portion of them. V and J calls and clone size come straight from that table; D and trimming were deduced from the DNA. In the table there are under 250,000 clones, under 90% of which are singletons. The CDR3 contains 17 residues. Germline values: CDR1 SGDLS, CDR2 YYNGEE. V was pared by 4 bases and J by 5 bases, with 13 bases of the junction left unmatched.

The chain couples TRBV9 to TRBJ2-5; 11 bases agree with TRBD1. The origin of this receptor is a man in his fifties with COVID-19, enrolled during active disease. The sample was peripheral blood. The CDR3 nucleotides are TGTGCCAGCAGCTCAAGCGCCGGGACAGGGGGAGGGGAGACCCAGTACTTC. Translating gives CASSSSAGTGGGETQYF.